A single sample is the source of the 16 T cell receptor beta chains below, sequenced in a study of cytomegalovirus exposure and HLA in healthy donors (dated by TCRdb to the late 2010s). Library creation used the immunoSEQ multiplex PCR assay. For the multiplex PCR, a mixture combining 60 forward primers for TCR Vbeta segments and 13 reverse primers for TCR Jbeta segments was used. Imported from immuneACCESS, the table was reduced by TCRdb to in-frame sequences with V and J called. These copies leave out some clones; in studies compared against another copy, an unresolved V gene accounts for under half, and the cause of the remainder is not known. Within this sample are 100,000 to 140,000 clones, with about 80% of them counted one time only. The ten most abundant clones make up 7.8% of the sample. Sequenced: PBMCs. These receptors all come from a man aged 25 to 40 in good health and CMV-seronegative.

This clone was counted a few times. The J gene is TRBJ1-1, the V gene TRBV4-2, with D maybe TRBD1 (6 bases). The CDR3 runs to 14 residues. Per the germline V gene, CDR1 is LGHNA and CDR2 is YNFKEQ. The V and J ends lost 0 bases and 7 bases respectively, with 12 bases between them. The CDR3 DNA follows: TGTGCCAGCAGCCAAGATCGACAGGCAATTGAAGCTTTCTTT. This encodes CASSQDRQAIEAFF.

The V gene is TRBV29-1, the J gene TRBJ2-7, with D maybe TRBD1 (5 bases). CDR3 length: 11 amino acids. Deletions cut 6 bases from V and 4 bases from J, with 10 bases between. Germline assignment: CDR1 SQVTM and CDR2 ANQGSEA. Written as DNA, the CDR3 is TGCAGCGTCCGGACACAATACGAGCAGTACTTC. Encoded protein: CSVRTQYEQYF.

The J gene is TRBJ2-1, the V gene TRBV30; 8 positions agree with TRBD2. The CDR3 loop spans 17 amino acids. J was trimmed by 5 bases and V by 2 bases; bases with no gene match: 14. Germline CDR1 is GTSNPN and CDR2 is SVGIG (reference sequence). The CDR3 DNA sequence: TGTGCCTGGAGTCCCAGACGGGGGGGAGGTAATCACAATGAGCAGTTCTTC. Its translation: CAWSPRRGGGNHNEQFF.

The CDR3 loop reads CATSRDWGQGQPQHF. The CDR3, as DNA: TGTGCCACCAGCAGAGATTGGGGACAGGGGCAGCCCCAGCATTTT. This sequence joins TRBV15 and TRBJ1-5, with TRBD1 identical over 10 bases. J gave up 7 bases and V 0 bases, and 3 bases lay outside the gene matches. Per germline, CDR1 LNHNV and CDR2 YYDKDF (reference sequence). This CDR3 region has 15 residues.

A few counts support this clone. The chain employs TRBV10-3 and TRBJ1-1, with D unclear. Trimming took 0 bases from V and 3 from J, leaving 8 bases between them. Per germline, CDR1 ENHRY and CDR2 SYGVKD. This CDR3 has 14 amino acids. CDR3 region: CAISESEEDTEAFF. CDR3 DNA sequence: TGTGCCATCAGTGAGTCTGAGGAGGACACTGAAGCTTTCTTT.

The genes are TRBV11-1 and TRBJ1-1; no clear D gene. This CDR3 region has 14 residues. The V gene's germline CDR1 is SGHAT and CDR2 FQDESV (reference sequence). Trimming removed 2 bases at V and 5 bases at J, with 12 bases between. The CDR3 region is CASSLSAPRTEAFF. As DNA, the CDR3 is TGTGCCAGCAGCTTATCGGCCCCGAGGACTGAAGCTTTCTTT.

The DNA for the CDR3 is TGTGCCAGCAGTTTTCCACACCACGGGGGGTCTACCTACGAGCAGTACTTC. As protein: CASSFPHHGGSTYEQYF. The rearrangement joins TRBV28 to TRBJ2-7; 7 positions agree with TRBD2. V was pared by 3 bases and J by 2 bases, with 13 bases of the junction left unmatched. The CDR3 loop spans 17 amino acids. CDR1 MDHEN and CDR2 SYDVKM come from the germline V gene.

This clone came up a few times. The rearrangement joins TRBV5-4 to TRBJ2-1; 8 positions agree with TRBD1. CDR1 is SGHNT and CDR2 is YYREEE in the germline V gene (reference sequence). This CDR3 is 15 amino acids long. With V trimmed by 4 bases and J by 5 bases, 8 bases remained unmatched. CDR3 bases: TGTGCCAGCAGCCTCGGACAGGGACTTAACAATGAGCAGTTCTTC. Protein: CASSLGQGLNNEQFF. Full variable domain (remainder filled in from reference TRBV5-4 and TRBJ2-1): ETGVTQSPTHLIKTRGQQVTLRCSSQSGHNTVSWYQQALGQGPQFIFQYYREEENGRGNFPPRFSGLQFPNYSSELNVNALELDDSALYLCASSLGQGLNNEQFFGPGTRLTVL.

V is TRBV10-3 and J is TRBJ1-2, with D maybe TRBD1 (6 bases). The CDR3 extends over 14 amino acids. Germline V gene data show CDR1 as ENHRY and CDR2 as SYGVKD. V was shortened by 2 bases and J by 4 bases, with 11 bases between the two germline ends. The chain's CDR3 is CAISEDGQSYGYTF. CDR3 bases: TGTGCCATCAGTGAGGATGGACAGAGCTATGGCTACACCTTC.

This rearrangement joins TRBV19 to TRBJ2-2; 7 nucleotides agree with TRBD1. V lost 10 bases, J lost 6 bases, and 11 bases stayed unmatched. Germline V gives CDR1 LNHDA, CDR2 SQIVND (reference sequence). This CDR3 has 14 residues. CDR3 protein: CATSDRWGPGELFF. The CDR3 nucleotides are TGTGCCACCTCGGACAGGTGGGGACCCGGGGAGCTGTTTTTT. The full variable domain, rest sourced from reference TRBV19 and TRBJ2-2, is DGGITQSPKYLFRKEGQNVTLSCEQNLNHDAMYWYRQDPGQGLRLIYYSQIVNDFQKGDIAEGYSVSREKKESFPLTVTSAQKNPTAFYLCATSDRWGPGELFFGEGSRLTVL.

This clone was recorded once. The rearrangement links TRBV28 to TRBJ2-1; tentative D call: TRBD1 (6 bases). The germline V gene has CDR1 MDHEN and CDR2 SYDVKM. This CDR3 is 17 amino acids long. Trimming cost V 5 bases and J 4 bases, with 21 bases left between them. The CDR3 region is CASSGDKQGPIYNEQFF. CDR3 nucleotides: TGTGCCAGCAGTGGGGATAAACAGGGCCCTATATACAATGAGCAGTTCTTC.

The chain couples TRBV5-4 to TRBJ2-1; TRBD2 matches 8 bases. The CDR3 length is 14 residues. In germline, CDR1 is SGHNT, CDR2 YYREEE (reference sequence). Trimming took 4 bases from V and 8 from J; bases not matched to a gene: 8. The CDR3 region has the DNA TGTGCCAGCAGCCAACGGGGGGGGAAGGATGAGCAGTTCTTC. Translation: CASSQRGGKDEQFF.

This sequence joins TRBV6-1 and TRBJ2-4; D possibly corresponds to TRBD2 (5 bases). The V gene's germline CDR1 is MNHNS and CDR2 SASEGT. The CDR3 has 15 amino acids. Trimming took 3 bases from V and 6 from J, leaving 15 bases between them. The CDR3 sequence: CASSDDPGDRNIQYF. For the CDR3, the DNA is TGTGCCAGCAGTGATGACCCCGGGGATAGAAACATTCAGTACTTC.

The chain combines TRBV13 with TRBJ2-7; 9 bases map to TRBD2. The CDR3 totals 14 residues. V lost 3 bases, J lost 4 bases, and 4 bases stayed unmatched. Germline lookup yields CDR1 PRHDT and CDR2 FYEKMQ (reference sequence). DNA for the CDR3: TGTGCCAGCAGCTTCCATAGCGGGAGTTACGAGCAGTACTTC. Its protein is CASSFHSGSYEQYF.

The genes are TRBV30 and TRBJ2-3; no definite D call. The CDR3 sequence is 13 residues long. Germline CDR1 is GTSNPN and CDR2 is SVGIG (reference sequence). V gave up 5 bases and J gave up 2 bases, with 11 bases separating them. This chain's CDR3 is CAWEVLYTDTQYF. DNA for the CDR3: TGTGCCTGGGAAGTACTCTACACAGATACGCAGTATTTT. The full variable domain, its missing parts supplied by reference TRBV30 and TRBJ2-3, is SQTIHQWPATLVQPVGSPLSLECTVEGTSNPNLYWYRQAAGRGLQLLFYSVGIGQISSEVPQNLSASRPQDRQFILSSKKLLLSDSGFYLCAWEVLYTDTQYFGPGTRLTVL.

The genes are TRBV19 and TRBJ2-7; D gene uncertain. The CDR3 runs to 14 residues. Germline V CDR1 and CDR2: LNHDA, SQIVND (reference sequence). Deletions cut 5 bases from V and 7 bases from J, with 18 bases between. In nucleotides, the CDR3 is TGTGCCAGTAGTGACCGGGTCCGTGACGGGGAGCAGTACTTC. This codes for CASSDRVRDGEQYF.